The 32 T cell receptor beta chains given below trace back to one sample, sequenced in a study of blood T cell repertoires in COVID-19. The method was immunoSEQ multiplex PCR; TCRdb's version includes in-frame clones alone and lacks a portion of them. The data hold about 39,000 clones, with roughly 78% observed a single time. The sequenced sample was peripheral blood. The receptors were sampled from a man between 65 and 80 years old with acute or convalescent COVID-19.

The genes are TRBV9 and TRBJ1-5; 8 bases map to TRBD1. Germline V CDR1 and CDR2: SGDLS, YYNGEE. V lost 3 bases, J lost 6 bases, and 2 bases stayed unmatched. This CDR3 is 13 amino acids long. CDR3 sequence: CASSAGTGQPQHF. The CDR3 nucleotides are TGTGCCAGCAGCGCGGGGACAGGTCAGCCCCAGCATTTT.

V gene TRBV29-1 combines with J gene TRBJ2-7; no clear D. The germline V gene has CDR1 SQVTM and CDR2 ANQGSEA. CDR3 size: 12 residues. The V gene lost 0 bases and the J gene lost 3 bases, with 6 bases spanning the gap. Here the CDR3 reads CSVEESSYEQYF. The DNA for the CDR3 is TGCAGCGTTGAAGAAAGTAGCTACGAGCAGTACTTC.

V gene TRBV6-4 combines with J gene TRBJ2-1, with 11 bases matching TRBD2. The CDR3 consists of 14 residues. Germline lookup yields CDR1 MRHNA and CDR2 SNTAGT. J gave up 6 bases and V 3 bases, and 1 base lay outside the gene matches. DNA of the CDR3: TGTGCCAGCAGTGATAGCGGGAGGGCCAATGAGCAGTTCTTC. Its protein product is CASSDSGRANEQFF.

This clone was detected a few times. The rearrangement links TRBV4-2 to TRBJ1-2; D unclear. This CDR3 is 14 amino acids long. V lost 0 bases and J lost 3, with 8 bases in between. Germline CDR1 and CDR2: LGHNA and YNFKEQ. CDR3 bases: TGTGCCAGCAGCCAAGATCAGGTCTACTATGGCTACACCTTC. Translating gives CASSQDQVYYGYTF.

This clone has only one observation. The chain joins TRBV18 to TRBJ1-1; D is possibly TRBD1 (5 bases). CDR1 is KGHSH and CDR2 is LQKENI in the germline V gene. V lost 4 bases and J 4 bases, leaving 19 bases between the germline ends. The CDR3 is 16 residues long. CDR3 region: CASSRAPRDFGTEAFF. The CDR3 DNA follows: TGTGCCAGCTCACGCGCTCCCAGGGATTTTGGCACTGAAGCTTTCTTT.

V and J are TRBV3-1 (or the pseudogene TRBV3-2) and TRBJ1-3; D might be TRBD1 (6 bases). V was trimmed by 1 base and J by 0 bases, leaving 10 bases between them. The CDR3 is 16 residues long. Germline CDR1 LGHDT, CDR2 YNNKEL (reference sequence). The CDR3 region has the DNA TGTGCCAGCAGCCAAGTGGACAGACACTCTGGAAACACCATATATTTT. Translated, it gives CASSQVDRHSGNTIYF.

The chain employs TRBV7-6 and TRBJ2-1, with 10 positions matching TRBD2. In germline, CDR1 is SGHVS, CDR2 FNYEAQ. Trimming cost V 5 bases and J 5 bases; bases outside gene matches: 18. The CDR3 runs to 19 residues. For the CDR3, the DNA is TGTGCCAGCAGCCCCGGAGTAGCGGGAGGAAAATTGGGGCACAATGAGCAGTTCTTC. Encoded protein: CASSPGVAGGKLGHNEQFF. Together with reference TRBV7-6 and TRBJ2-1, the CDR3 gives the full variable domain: GAGVSQSPRYKVTKRGQDVALRCDPISGHVSLYWYRQALGQGPEFLTYFNYEAQQDKSGLPNDRFSAERPEGSISTLTIQRTEQRDSAMYRCASSPGVAGGKLGHNEQFFGPGTRLTVL.

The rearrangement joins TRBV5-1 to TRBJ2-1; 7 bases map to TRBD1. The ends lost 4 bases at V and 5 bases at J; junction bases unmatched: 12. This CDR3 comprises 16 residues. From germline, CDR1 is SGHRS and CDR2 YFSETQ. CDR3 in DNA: TGCGCCAGCAGCACGAGGGGGCTCTCTCAGAACAATGAGCAGTTCTTC. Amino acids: CASSTRGLSQNNEQFF.

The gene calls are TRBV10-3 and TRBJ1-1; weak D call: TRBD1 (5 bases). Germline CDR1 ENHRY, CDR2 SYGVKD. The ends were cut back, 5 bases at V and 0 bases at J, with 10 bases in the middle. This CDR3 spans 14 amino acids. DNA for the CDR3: TGTGCCATCAGTCGCGGGGGGATGAACACTGAAGCTTTCTTT. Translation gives CAISRGGMNTEAFF.

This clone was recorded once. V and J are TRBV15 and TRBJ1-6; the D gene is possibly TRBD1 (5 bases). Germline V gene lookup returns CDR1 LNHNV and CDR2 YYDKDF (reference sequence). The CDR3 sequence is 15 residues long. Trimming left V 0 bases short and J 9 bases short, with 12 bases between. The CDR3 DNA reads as TGTGCCACCAGCAGAGATCGGGGGAGGAGTTCACCCCTCCACTTT. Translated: CATSRDRGRSSPLHF.

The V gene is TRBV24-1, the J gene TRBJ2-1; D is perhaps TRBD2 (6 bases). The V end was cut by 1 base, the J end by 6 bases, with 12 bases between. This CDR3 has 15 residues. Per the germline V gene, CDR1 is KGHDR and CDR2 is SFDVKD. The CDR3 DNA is TGTGCCACCAGTGATTTAGGAGGGAGAGGCAATGAGCAGTTCTTC. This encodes CATSDLGGRGNEQFF.

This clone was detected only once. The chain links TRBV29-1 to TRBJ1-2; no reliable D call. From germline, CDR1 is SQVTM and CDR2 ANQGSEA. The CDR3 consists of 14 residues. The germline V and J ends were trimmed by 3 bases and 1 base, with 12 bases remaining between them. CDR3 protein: CSVEFGGLNYGYTF. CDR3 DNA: TGCAGCGTTGAGTTCGGCGGACTTAACTATGGCTACACCTTC.

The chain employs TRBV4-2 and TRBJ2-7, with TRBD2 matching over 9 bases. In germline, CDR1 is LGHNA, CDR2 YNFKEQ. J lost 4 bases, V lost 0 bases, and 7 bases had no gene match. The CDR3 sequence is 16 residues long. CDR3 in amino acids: CASSQDWASGIYEQYF. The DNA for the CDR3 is TGTGCCAGCAGCCAAGATTGGGCTAGCGGGATTTACGAGCAGTACTTC.

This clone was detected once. The CDR3 DNA reads as TGTGCCAGCTCCCCGGGGGGGACTCCGGAGGCCCACGGAAACACCATATATTTT. Residues: CASSPGGTPEAHGNTIYF. The V and J genes are TRBV18 and TRBJ1-3, with a weak D call TRBD1 (5 bases). CDR3 length: 18 amino acids. Per the germline V gene, CDR1 is KGHSH and CDR2 is LQKENI. Trimming took off 6 bases at V and 4 bases at J, with 25 bases between the two ends.

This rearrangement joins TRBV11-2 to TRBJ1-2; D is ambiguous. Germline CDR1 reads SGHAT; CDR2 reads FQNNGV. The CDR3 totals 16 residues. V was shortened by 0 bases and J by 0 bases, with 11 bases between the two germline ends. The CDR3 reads CASSLDQWGANYGYTF. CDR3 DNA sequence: TGTGCCAGCAGCTTAGATCAATGGGGAGCTAACTATGGCTACACCTTC.

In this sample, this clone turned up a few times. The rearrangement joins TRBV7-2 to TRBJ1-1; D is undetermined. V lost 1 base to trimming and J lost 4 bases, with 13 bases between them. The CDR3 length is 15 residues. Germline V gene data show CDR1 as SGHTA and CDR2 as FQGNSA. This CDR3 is CASSLGAFEATEAFF. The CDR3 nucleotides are TGTGCCAGCAGCTTAGGCGCGTTCGAGGCCACTGAAGCTTTCTTT.

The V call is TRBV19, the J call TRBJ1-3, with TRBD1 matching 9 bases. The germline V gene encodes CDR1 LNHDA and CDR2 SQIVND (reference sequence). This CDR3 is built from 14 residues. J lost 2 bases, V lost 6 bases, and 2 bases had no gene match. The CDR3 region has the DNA TGTGCCAGTAGGACAGGGGGTACTGGAAACACCATATATTTT. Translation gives CASRTGGTGNTIYF. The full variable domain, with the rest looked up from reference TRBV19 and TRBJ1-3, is DGGITQSPKYLFRKEGQNVTLSCEQNLNHDAMYWYRQDPGQGLRLIYYSQIVNDFQKGDIAEGYSVSREKKESFPLTVTSAQKNPTAFYLCASRTGGTGNTIYFGEGSWLTVV.

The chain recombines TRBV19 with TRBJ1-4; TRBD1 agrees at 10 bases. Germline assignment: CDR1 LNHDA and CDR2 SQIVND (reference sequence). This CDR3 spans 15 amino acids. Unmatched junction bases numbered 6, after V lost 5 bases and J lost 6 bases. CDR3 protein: CASSPPGTGDEKLFF. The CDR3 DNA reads TGTGCCAGTAGTCCCCCCGGGACAGGGGATGAAAAACTGTTTTTT.

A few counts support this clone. The CDR3 spells CASNRGRGSNEKLFF. In nucleotides, the CDR3 is TGTGCCAGCAACAGGGGGCGCGGGTCTAATGAAAAACTGTTTTTT. The V gene is TRBV6-6, the J gene TRBJ1-4; 9 nucleotides line up with TRBD1. The CDR3 loop spans 15 amino acids. The junction had 6 bases not matched to a gene; V was cut back by 7 bases and J by 3 bases. CDR1 is MNHNY and CDR2 is SVGAGI in the germline V gene (reference sequence).

CDR3 protein: CASSPGRNYEQYF. The DNA of the CDR3 is TGTGCCAGCAGCCCCGGGAGGAACTACGAGCAGTACTTC. This rearrangement joins TRBV7-9 to TRBJ2-7; 7 bases align to TRBD2. Trimming removed 5 bases from V and 3 bases from J; junction bases left unmatched: 4. Germline V CDR1 and CDR2: SEHNR, FQNEAQ (reference sequence). The CDR3 contains 13 residues.

Here the CDR3 reads CASSINEGETQYF. CDR3 sequence (DNA): TGTGCCAGTAGTATTAACGAGGGAGAGACCCAGTACTTC. The V gene is TRBV19, the J gene TRBJ2-5; a weak D match, TRBD2 (5 bases). Germline V CDR1 and CDR2: LNHDA, SQIVND (reference sequence). The V and J ends lost 3 bases and 4 bases respectively, with 9 bases between them. This CDR3 is 13 amino acids long. Full variable domain (remainder filled in from reference TRBV19 and TRBJ2-5): DGGITQSPKYLFRKEGQNVTLSCEQNLNHDAMYWYRQDPGQGLRLIYYSQIVNDFQKGDIAEGYSVSREKKESFPLTVTSAQKNPTAFYLCASSINEGETQYFGPGTRLLVL.

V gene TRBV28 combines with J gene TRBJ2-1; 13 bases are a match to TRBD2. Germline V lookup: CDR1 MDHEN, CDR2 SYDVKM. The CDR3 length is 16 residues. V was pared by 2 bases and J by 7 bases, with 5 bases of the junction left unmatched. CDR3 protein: CASSLGGTSGTNEQFF. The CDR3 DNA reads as TGTGCCAGCAGTTTAGGCGGGACTAGCGGGACAAATGAGCAGTTCTTC.

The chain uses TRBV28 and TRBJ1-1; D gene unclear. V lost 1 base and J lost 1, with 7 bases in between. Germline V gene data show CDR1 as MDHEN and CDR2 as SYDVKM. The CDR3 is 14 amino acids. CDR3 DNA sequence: TGTGCCAGCAGTTTATTAGCGGCGAACACTGAAGCTTTCTTT. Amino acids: CASSLLAANTEAFF.

CDR3 region: CASSVPGREKLFF. The DNA for the CDR3 is TGTGCCAGCAGTGTCCCGGGTAGGGAAAAACTGTTTTTT. This chain joins TRBV27 and TRBJ1-4; D remains unclear. Trimming left V 5 bases short and J 8 bases short, with 12 bases between. The CDR3 runs to 13 residues. The germline V gene encodes CDR1 MNHEY and CDR2 SMNVEV (reference sequence).

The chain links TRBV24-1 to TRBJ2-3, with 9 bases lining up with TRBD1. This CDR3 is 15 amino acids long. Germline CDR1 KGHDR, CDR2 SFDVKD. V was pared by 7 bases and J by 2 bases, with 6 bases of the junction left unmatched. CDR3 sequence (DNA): TGTGCCACCAGGCCTGGGACAGGGTACACAGATACGCAGTATTTT. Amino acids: CATRPGTGYTDTQYF.

CDR3 DNA sequence: TGTGCCAGTAGTCCACAGCTACCGAACACTGAAGCTTTCTTT. This gives the protein CASSPQLPNTEAFF. The chain has TRBV19 and TRBJ1-1; D gene uncertain. This CDR3 has 14 residues. The V gene lost 5 bases and the J gene lost 1 base, with 11 bases spanning the gap. The germline CDR1 and CDR2 sequences are LNHDA and SQIVND (reference sequence).

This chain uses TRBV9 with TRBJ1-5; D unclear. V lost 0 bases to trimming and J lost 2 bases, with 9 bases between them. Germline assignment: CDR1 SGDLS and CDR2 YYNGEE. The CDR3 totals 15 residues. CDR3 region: CASSVEPQGNQPQHF. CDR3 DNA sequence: TGTGCCAGCAGCGTAGAGCCCCAGGGCAATCAGCCCCAGCATTTT. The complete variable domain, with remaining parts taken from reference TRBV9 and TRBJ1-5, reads DSGVTQTPKHLITATGQRVTLRCSPRSGDLSVYWYQQSLDQGLQFLIQYYNGEERAKGNILERFSAQQFPDLHSELNLSSLELGDSALYFCASSVEPQGNQPQHFGDGTRLSIL.

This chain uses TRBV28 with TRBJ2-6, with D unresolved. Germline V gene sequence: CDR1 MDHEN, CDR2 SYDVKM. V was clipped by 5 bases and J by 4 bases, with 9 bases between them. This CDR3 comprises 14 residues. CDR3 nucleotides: TGTGCCAGCAGTCGCCAGGCGGGGGCCAACGTCCTGACTTTC. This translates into CASSRQAGANVLTF. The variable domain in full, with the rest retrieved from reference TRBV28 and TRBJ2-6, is DVKVTQSSRYLVKRTGEKVFLECVQDMDHENMFWYRQDPGLGLRLIYFSYDVKMKEKGDIPEGYSVSREKKERFSLILESASTNQTSMYLCASSRQAGANVLTFGAGSRLTVL.

The CDR3 spells CATRDRGTDTQYF. The CDR3 DNA sequence: TGCGCCACTCGGGACAGAGGCACAGATACGCAGTATTTT. V usage is TRBV5-1 and J usage is TRBJ2-3; TRBD1 agrees at 7 bases. V trimming: 9 bases; J trimming: 1 base; junction bases outside the gene matches: 5. Germline lookup yields CDR1 SGHRS and CDR2 YFSETQ. CDR3 length: 13 residues. Combining the CDR3 with reference TRBV5-1 and TRBJ2-3 gives the whole variable domain KAGVTQTPRYLIKTRGQQVTLSCSPISGHRSVSWYQQTPGQGLQFLFEYFSETQRNKGNFPGRFSGRQFSNSRSEMNVSTLELGDSALYLCATRDRGTDTQYFGPGTRLTVL.

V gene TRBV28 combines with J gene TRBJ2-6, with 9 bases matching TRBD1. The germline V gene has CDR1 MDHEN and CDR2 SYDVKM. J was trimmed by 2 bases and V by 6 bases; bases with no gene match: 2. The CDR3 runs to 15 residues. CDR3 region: CASRTGGTGANVLTF. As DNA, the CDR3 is TGTGCCAGCAGGACAGGGGGGACTGGGGCCAACGTCCTGACTTTC.

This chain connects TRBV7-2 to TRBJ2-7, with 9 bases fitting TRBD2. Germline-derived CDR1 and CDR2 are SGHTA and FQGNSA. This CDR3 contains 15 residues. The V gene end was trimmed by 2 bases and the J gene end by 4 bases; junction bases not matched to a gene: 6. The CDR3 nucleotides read TGTGCCAGCAGCTTAAGGGGACTAGCAGTATACGAGCAGTACTTC. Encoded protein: CASSLRGLAVYEQYF.

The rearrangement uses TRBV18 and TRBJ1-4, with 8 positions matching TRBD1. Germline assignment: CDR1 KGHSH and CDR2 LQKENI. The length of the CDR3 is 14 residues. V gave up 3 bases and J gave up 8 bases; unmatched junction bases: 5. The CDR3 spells CASSPRTGMEKLFF. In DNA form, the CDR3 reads TGTGCCAGCTCACCCCGGACAGGGATGGAAAAACTGTTTTTT.